These 19 T cell receptor beta chains originate from one sample sequenced in a study of T cell repertoires in MIS-A myocarditis. Here immunoSEQ multiplex PCR was the method, and the copy in TCRdb shows in-frame clones only, minus some. The sample has 10,000 to 13,000 clones; roughly 83% are singletons. The sequencing sample was made of right ventricle heart tissue obtained at autopsy. Receptor source: a man between 18 and 29 years old with fulminant myocarditis from multisystem inflammatory syndrome in adults (MIS-A) after COVID-19.

This clone was seen a single time. V is TRBV4-1 and J is TRBJ2-1, with 11 nucleotides matching TRBD2. The CDR3 length is 16 residues. CDR1 and CDR2 (germline): MGHRA, YSYEKL. V lost 3 bases to trimming and J lost 5 bases; unmatched junction nucleotides: 6. In DNA form, the CDR3 reads TGCGCCAGCAGCCACGATCGACTAGCGGGGAACAATGAGCAGTTCTTC. Its protein is CASSHDRLAGNNEQFF.

This clone was counted once. This sequence joins TRBV5-4 and TRBJ2-7; no clear D. This CDR3 has 14 residues. The germline V and J ends were trimmed by 4 bases and 1 base, with 12 bases remaining between them. CDR1 and CDR2 (germline): SGHNT, YYREEE (reference sequence). The CDR3 reads CASSPYYGSYEQYF. In DNA, the CDR3 is TGTGCCAGCAGCCCGTATTACGGTTCCTACGAGCAGTACTTC.

The J gene is TRBJ2-1, the V gene TRBV2; possibly TRBD2 for D (6 bases). The CDR3 covers 14 residues. V lost 7 bases, J lost 10 bases, and 20 bases lay in between. Per the germline V gene, CDR1 is SNHLY and CDR2 is FYNNEI. CDR3 amino acids: CASTEQTEEGEQFF. The CDR3 coding sequence is TGTGCCAGCACCGAACAGACCGAGGAGGGAGAGCAGTTCTTC.

The genes are TRBV5-4 and TRBJ1-2; D call uncertain. The CDR3 spans 15 residues. V was trimmed by 0 bases and J by 8 bases, leaving 17 bases between them. Germline V lookup: CDR1 SGHNT, CDR2 YYREEE (reference sequence). This CDR3 is CASSLGGAPYVGYTF. In DNA, the CDR3 is TGTGCCAGCAGCTTGGGTGGCGCTCCCTATGTAGGCTACACCTTC. Based on the CDR3 plus reference TRBV5-4 and TRBJ1-2, the full variable domain is ETGVTQSPTHLIKTRGQQVTLRCSSQSGHNTVSWYQQALGQGPQFIFQYYREEENGRGNFPPRFSGLQFPNYSSELNVNALELDDSALYLCASSLGGAPYVGYTFGSGTRLTVV.

The chain links TRBV6-6 to TRBJ1-2; 7 bases line up with TRBD1. The V segment lost 6 bases and the J segment 3 bases; nucleotides outside the gene matches: 10. This CDR3 comprises 15 residues. Germline CDR1 is MNHNY and CDR2 is SVGAGI (reference sequence). CDR3 in amino acids: CASSPRQGGYYGYTF. Written as DNA, the CDR3 is TGTGCCAGCAGCCCGCGACAGGGTGGATACTATGGCTACACCTTC.

This chain uses TRBV6-6 with TRBJ2-5; TRBD2 is a possible D gene (7 bases). Germline loops: CDR1 MNHNY, CDR2 SVGAGI (reference sequence). The CDR3 length is 14 residues. Trimming took off 7 bases at V and 7 bases at J, with 19 bases between the two ends. In nucleotides, the CDR3 is TGTGCCAGCAAGAAAGGGGGGGGGACAATGACCCAGTACTTC. It yields the protein CASKKGGGTMTQYF.

CDR3 bases: TGTGCCAGCAGTGCCATTATGAACACTGAAGCTTTCTTT. The encoded protein is CASSAIMNTEAFF. The genes are TRBV27 and TRBJ1-1; D gene uncertain. V dropped 5 bases and J dropped 0 bases, with 7 bases sitting between them. The CDR3 covers 13 residues. The V gene's germline CDR1 is MNHEY and CDR2 SMNVEV (reference sequence).

This clone was recorded a few times. The chain links TRBV7-9 to TRBJ2-7; 9 nucleotides match TRBD1. Germline V lookup: CDR1 SEHNR, CDR2 FQNEAQ (reference sequence). V gave up 6 bases and J gave up 6 bases; unmatched junction bases: 3. There are 12 residues in the CDR3. CDR3 bases: TGTGCCAGCAGACCGGACAGGGGCGAGCAGTACTTC. Residues: CASRPDRGEQYF.

The rearrangement uses TRBV6-5 and TRBJ2-2, with 9 positions matching TRBD1. CDR3 length: 14 residues. J was trimmed by 5 bases and V by 4 bases; bases with no gene match: 2. Germline loops: CDR1 MNHEY, CDR2 SVGAGI. CDR3: CASSFDRGTGELFF. The CDR3 nucleotides are TGTGCCAGCAGTTTCGACAGGGGGACCGGGGAGCTGTTTTTT.

This rearrangement joins TRBV28 to TRBJ1-6; the D is unclear. This CDR3 is 13 amino acids long. The germline gives CDR1 MDHEN, CDR2 SYDVKM. The V end was cut by 11 bases, the J end by 0 bases, with 8 bases between. The CDR3 loop reads CAWRSSYNSPLHF. CDR3 coding DNA: TGTGCCTGGAGGAGCTCCTATAATTCACCCCTCCACTTT.

The V gene is TRBV5-5, the J gene TRBJ1-1; TRBD1 matches at 9 bases. Germline-derived CDR1 and CDR2 are SGHKS and YYEKEE (reference sequence). The CDR3 loop spans 15 amino acids. J lost 5 bases, V lost 1 base, and 6 bases had no gene match. The CDR3 DNA sequence: TGTGCCAGCAGCTTGAAAGGGGACAGGGAAACTGAAGCTTTCTTT. Its protein is CASSLKGDRETEAFF.

The V call is TRBV19, the J call TRBJ2-6; unclear D gene. This CDR3 has 15 residues. The V end lost 3 bases, the J end lost 0 bases, and 6 bases lay between the germline ends. Germline V CDR1 and CDR2: LNHDA, SQIVND (reference sequence). CDR3 residues: CASSIIGSGANVLTF. CDR3 sequence (DNA): TGTGCCAGTAGTATCATAGGCTCTGGGGCCAACGTCCTGACTTTC.

The chain has TRBV14 and TRBJ1-1; D gene uncertain. The CDR3 loop spans 17 amino acids. V was clipped by 1 base and J by 0 bases, with 15 bases between them. Germline V gene sequence: CDR1 SGHDN, CDR2 FVKESK. CDR3 sequence: CASSQAIPSQMNTEAFF. DNA for the CDR3: TGTGCCAGCAGCCAAGCGATTCCGTCACAAATGAACACTGAAGCTTTCTTT. Drawing the rest from reference TRBV14 and TRBJ1-1, the complete variable domain is EAGVTQFPSHSVIEKGQTVTLRCDPISGHDNLYWYRRVMGKEIKFLLHFVKESKQDESGMPNNRFLAERTGGTYSTLKVQPAELEDSGVYFCASSQAIPSQMNTEAFFGQGTRLTVV.

This clone was recorded only once. The V call is TRBV5-1, the J call TRBJ2-7; 13 bases line up with TRBD2. V shed 4 bases and J 1 base; nucleotides not matched to a gene: 11. The CDR3 consists of 18 residues. Germline-derived CDR1 and CDR2 are SGHRS and YFSETQ. The CDR3 coding sequence is TGCGCCAGCAGCCTTAGGACTAGCGGGAGCACGCAGTCCTACGAGCAGTACTTC. Protein sequence: CASSLRTSGSTQSYEQYF.

CDR3 residues: CASSVSRDRDTGELFF. The DNA of the CDR3 is TGTGCCAGCAGCGTCTCCCGGGACAGGGACACCGGGGAGCTGTTTTTT. The V and J genes are TRBV9 and TRBJ2-2, with TRBD1 matching 9 bases. V was clipped by 2 bases and J by 3 bases; unmatched bases: 5. Germline CDR1 and CDR2: SGDLS and YYNGEE. The CDR3 runs to 16 residues.

The rearrangement joins TRBV7-2 to TRBJ1-6; D perhaps matches TRBD1 (5 bases). The CDR3 loop spans 15 amino acids. CDR1 and CDR2 from the germline V gene are SGHTA and FQGNSA. V was clipped by 2 bases and J by 5 bases, with 10 bases between them. CDR3 DNA: TGTGCCAGCAGCTTAATGGGGCACGATAATTCACCCCTCCACTTT. Residues: CASSLMGHDNSPLHF. The complete variable domain, with remaining parts taken from reference TRBV7-2 and TRBJ1-6, reads GAGVSQSPSNKVTEKGKDVELRCDPISGHTALYWYRQSLGQGLEFLIYFQGNSAPDKSGLPSDRFSAERTGGSVSTLTIQRTQQEDSAVYLCASSLMGHDNSPLHFGNGTRLTVT.

The rearrangement joins TRBV24-1 to TRBJ2-3; 9 bases align to TRBD1. CDR3 length: 16 residues. Looked up from germline, CDR1 is KGHDR and CDR2 is SFDVKD. J lost 0 bases, V lost 5 bases, and 5 bases had no gene match. CDR3 sequence: CATSGEQGASTDTQYF. The CDR3 DNA reads TGTGCCACCAGTGGCGAACAGGGGGCTAGCACAGATACGCAGTATTTT.

This clone has only one observation. The chain carries TRBV10-2 and TRBJ1-1; D possibly corresponds to TRBD1 (5 bases). Germline lookup yields CDR1 WSHSY and CDR2 SAAADI. The CDR3 has 13 residues. The V gene lost 6 bases and the J gene lost 1 base, with 9 bases spanning the gap. Here the CDR3 DNA reads TGCGCCAGCAGCCCCAGGGAGAACACTGAAGCTTTCTTT. Its protein is CASSPRENTEAFF.

The chain carries TRBV9 and TRBJ1-3; D is possibly TRBD1 (5 bases). The V end was cut by 4 bases, the J end by 7 bases, with 21 bases between. The CDR3 sequence is 16 residues long. The germline CDR1 and CDR2 sequences are SGDLS and YYNGEE. CDR3 sequence (DNA): TGTGCCAGCAGCCCTCGGGTAGGGACCCCCCAGAACACCATATATTTT. It specifies CASSPRVGTPQNTIYF.